The source of this T cell receptor beta chain is a study of blood T cell repertoires in COVID-19. Study-wide context: Some COVID-19 samples were acute and others convalescent; all came from the United States, Italy and Spain. PBMCs, B-cell-depleted T cells, or T cells were the source of the cDNA or gDNA that made up the material.

In the authors' methods: Nucleated cell number was recorded as an estimate derived from reference gene primer amplification. Here immunoSEQ multiplex PCR was the method, and the copy in TCRdb shows in-frame clones only, minus some. The DNA was the basis for D and trimming; V, J and clone size are from that table. The table lists about 150,000 clones, 87% of them singletons. V was cut by 6 bases and J by 6 bases, with 9 bases left in between. Germline CDR1 MNHEY, CDR2 SVGAGI. This CDR3 is 13 amino acids long. The sequenced sample was peripheral blood. This TCR derives from a woman in her sixties with active or convalescent COVID-19. The chain carries TRBV6-5 and TRBJ1-6; D unresolved. The CDR3 region has the DNA TGTGCCAGCAGAATTGAGAGTAATTCACCCCTCCACTTT. Translating gives CASRIESNSPLHF.